This T cell receptor (beta chain) was recorded in a study of shared clonotypes between healthy human individuals (dated by TCRdb to 2019 to 2021). Broadly, across the study: The cohort comprised two women and a few men aged 18 to 49 years. For each donor, CD4 naive and CD4 memory were each run on three plates, CD8 naive on two plates, and CD8 memory on one plate. The study deeply sequenced blood TCR repertoires of about 5 healthy adults to estimate repertoire size and the extent of clonotype sharing between individuals. To increase sequencing depth and limit assay-specific biases, TCR repertoire library preparation and sequencing were carried out by different laboratories using diverse techniques. Leukapheresis yielded between about 0.94 and 8.9 billion PBMCs per donor.

Donors were healthy HIV-negative adults with no recently reported acute infections or vaccinations. Every donor was a Caucasian adult living in Nashville, Tennessee, USA. The CD8 memory samples were a combination of magnetically selected CD45RO+ cells and CCR7-negative CD45RA+ effector memory (TemRA) cells. Blood was collected by leukapheresis, and PBMCs were isolated by Ficoll-Histopaque density gradient centrifugation and then cryopreserved in liquid nitrogen vapor phase. Purity and quantity of every magnetically sorted T cell population were checked by analytical flow cytometry. Each sorted fraction had its genomic DNA isolated and then quantified by UV absorbance on a Nanodrop 2000c. Comment on this clone: Its antigen specificity is not known. It has no much larger one-base neighbor in the sample; base qualities were not kept.

Reading the germline V gene gives CDR1 MDHEN and CDR2 SYDVKM. The CDR3 measures 12 amino acids from cysteine to phenylalanine. The read is trimmed to its CDR3 DNA, 36 bases read in frame from base 1. Trimming at the junction amounts to 4 bases on V and 2 bases on J, and the germline ends lie 6 bases apart. The research as a whole found: Estimated clonotype richness was generally larger for naive than for memory subsets. Pairwise subsampling indicated that sequencing depth was expected to affect the degree of clonotype sharing among donors. Sampling was restricted to blood, and TCR repertoires in tissue are likely to differ from TCR repertoires in blood. Clonotypes shared by all four sorted-subset donors showed higher generation probabilities than non-shared clonotypes. When a few donors were compared, the shared fraction of clonotypes was around 5% for naive CD4, 3.5% for naive CD8, 2.3% for memory CD4, and about 0.36% for memory CD8. Even with the large sequencing depth, rarefaction of the sorted-subset datasets indicated that sequencing was incomplete. The small number of donors limited the genetic and exposure-history diversity represented.

Using the deep immunoSEQ assay, multiplex PCR amplified TCR CDR3 regions from genomic DNA. For each cell subset, the extracted genomic DNA was distributed evenly across all wells of several immunoSEQ 96-well plates, and each plate served as one replicate. For sorted subsets, each replicate PCR was loaded with roughly 200 ng genomic DNA, equivalent to some 31,000 T cell genomes. The purified libraries were quantified using a Qubit 3.0 fluorometer, sized with a Bioanalyzer 2100, and then quantified again using the KAPA Library Quantification kit. Every immunoSEQ 96-well plate was sequenced on a dedicated single-read 150-cycle Illumina NextSeq 550 flow cell. The published analysis was carried out like this. Because the immunoSEQ output included only junctional sequences and no quality scores, the filtering could not be the same as the filtering used for full-length reads. To assign V/J genes and CDR3, sequences were annotated against IMGT germline references using PyIR, a Python wrapper for IgBLAST v1.9. Reads with weak V/J assignments (E-value above 1e-6), missing CDR3, stop codons, out-of-frame junctions, or ambiguous translated residues were removed. V3J clonotypes were defined as sequences sharing the same inferred V gene, J gene, and CDR3 amino acid sequence. The percentage overlap between two repertoires was calculated by dividing the number of shared unique clonotypes by the size of the smaller repertoire. RTK rarefaction, the Chao1 estimator, and Recon v2.1 estimates of unobserved clonotypes were used to assess repertoire richness. Generation probabilities were computed with OLGA for all TCRbeta clonotypes obtained by the gDNA method from a handful of donors. TCRdb holds this immuneACCESS table with in-frame rearrangements only. Some clones are missing; in checked studies, unresolved V genes explain under half, and the rest has no known cause. The V and J calls and the clone size are those of that table, but D and trimming were determined from the DNA. A total of about 110,000 clones appear in this sample, around 64% of them only once. Approximately 25% of the sample is in the top ten clones.

Recombination linked TRBV28 to TRBJ2-7; the D gene is possibly TRBD1, with 5 bases matching. Sequencing input: memory CD8+ T cells sorted from blood. According to the study, the label for this sample's cell subset or site signals: CD45RO+ cells pooled with CCR7-negative TemRA cells. This TCR came from a woman aged 25 to 39 in good health. At the DNA level, the sequence is TGTGCCAGCAGTTACAGGCCCTACGAGCAGTACTTC. Its protein reads: CASSYRPYEQYF.